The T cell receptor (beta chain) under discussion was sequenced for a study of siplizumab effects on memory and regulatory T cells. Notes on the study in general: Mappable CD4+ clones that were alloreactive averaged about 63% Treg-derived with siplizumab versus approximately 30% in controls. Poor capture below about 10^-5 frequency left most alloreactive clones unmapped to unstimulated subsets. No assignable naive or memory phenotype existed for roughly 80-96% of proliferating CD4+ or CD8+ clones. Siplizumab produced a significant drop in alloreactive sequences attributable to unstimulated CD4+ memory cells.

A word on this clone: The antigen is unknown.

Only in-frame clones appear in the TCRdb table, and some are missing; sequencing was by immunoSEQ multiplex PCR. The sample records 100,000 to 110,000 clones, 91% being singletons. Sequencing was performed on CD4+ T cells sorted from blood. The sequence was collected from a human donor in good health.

The CDR3: CASSKGGSGANVLTF. CDR3 DNA sequence: TGTGCCAGTAGCAAGGGGGGGAGTGGGGCCAACGTCCTGACTTTC. This sequence joins TRBV19 and TRBJ2-6, with a possible D match to TRBD2 (7 bases). The CDR3 has 15 amino acids. Trimming stripped 6 bases from V and 3 bases from J, with 12 bases between. Germline lookup yields CDR1 LNHDA and CDR2 SQIVND (reference sequence).